The entry below describes one T cell receptor beta chain. The CDR3 totals 16 residues. Trimming cost V 2 bases and J 4 bases; bases outside gene matches: 8. The V gene's germline CDR1 is SGHRS and CDR2 YFSETQ. This specimen belongs to a study of T cell responses to AZD1222 COVID-19 vaccine. Produced via immunoSEQ multiplex PCR; TCRdb's table is partial and in-frame only. Of 110,000 to 150,000 clones in the sample, about 93% were seen once. This receptor was identified in an adult in good health. Sequences were derived from peripheral blood, sampled on day 0 of AZD1222 vaccination. The chain uses TRBV5-1 and TRBJ1-3, with 8 bases matching TRBD1. The CDR3 loop is CASSFSGGLSGNTIYF. The CDR3 DNA follows: TGCGCCAGCAGCTTCTCAGGGGGCTTGAGCGGAAACACCATATATTTT.